This note documents a single T cell receptor (beta chain) sequence. Its antigen is unidentified. Its ends do not fully match the called genes, so a read error is possible. Germline CDR1 reads MNHEY; CDR2 reads SVGAGI. There are 13 residues in the CDR3. These data belong to a study of Graves' ophthalmopathy and Graves' hyperthyroidism. Study results and caveats: Prediction of ophthalmopathy progression reached about 71% sensitivity and about 72% specificity.

In donors with ophthalmopathy, activity was moderate-to-severe, with CAS ≥3, NOSPECS ≥4 and duration under 3 months. Clinicians made diagnoses from clinical symptoms, serum thyroxine, TRAb, thyroid ultrasound and orbital computed tomography. Beta-chain TCR CDR3 regions were amplified from RNA transcripts. In the first round, RT-PCR was carried out with HTBI primers, and a multiplex PCR formed the second round. TCRdb used MiXCR to reprocess the multiplex PCR reads, holding one entry per CDR3 protein. The sample yields 350,000 to 400,000 distinct CDR3 sequences, around 19% seen once. The source material was peripheral blood. This TCR was sampled from a woman between 18 and 29 years old with Graves' ophthalmopathy. The J gene is TRBJ2-2, the V gene TRBV6-5; TRBD2 is a possible D gene (5 bases). CDR3 residues: CASSFFSDGELSF. CDR3 nucleotides: TGTGCCAGCAGTTTCTTTTCGGACGGGGAGCTGTCTTTT.